The 5 T cell receptor beta chains reported below all come from one sample, sequenced in a study of T cell clonality in common variable immunodeficiency. Some clones are missing from TCRdb's copy, which holds only in-frame ones; the method was immunoSEQ multiplex PCR. The data show about 52,000 clones, none appearing only once, with just over 2% held by the ten largest. Sequenced sample: peripheral blood mononuclear cells. The receptors stem from a person between 18 and 69 years old in good health.

This clone has at least ten counts. The read falls 3 residues short of the CDR3 end, and the missing part is taken from the germline J gene. The chain carries TRBV12-3 or TRBV12-4 and TRBJ1-2; 9 positions agree with TRBD1. The CDR3 covers 12 residues. V lost 6 bases, J lost 6 bases, and 2 bases stayed unmatched. The CDR3 here is CASSRTGDGYTF. The CDR3 bases that were read are TGTGCCAGCAGCCGGACAGGGGATGGC.

For this clone: The observed sequence ends 3 residues before the CDR3 terminus, with the missing tail filled in from the germline J gene. This chain uses TRBV2 with TRBJ1-1, with no clear D. Germline CDR1 reads SNHLY; CDR2 reads FYNNEI. Trimming took 8 bases from V and 3 from J, leaving 16 bases between them. CDR3 length: 14 amino acids. The CDR3 loop is CASLGPPGDTEAFF. Partial CDR3 DNA: TGTGCCAGCTTGGGCCCCCCCGGGGACACTGAA.

This clone was recorded at least ten times. The read gets to within 3 residues of the CDR3 end, and the germline J gene fills in the rest. The chain carries TRBV7-9 and TRBJ1-4; the D is unclear. This CDR3 spans 13 amino acids. The V gene's germline CDR1 is SEHNR and CDR2 FQNEAQ (reference sequence). Trimming took 1 base from V and 7 from J, leaving 7 bases between them. CDR3 loop: CASSLEGGEKLFF. The CDR3 DNA, read in part, is TGTGCCAGCAGCTTAGAAGGCGGTGAAAAA.

A word on this clone: Read data end 3 residues before the CDR3 end; the end is taken from the germline J gene. V gene TRBV7-2 combines with J gene TRBJ2-1, with no clear D. This CDR3 is 12 amino acids long. Trimming shortened V by 7 bases and J by 0 bases, and 4 bases separated the two germline ends. The germline V gene has CDR1 SGHTA and CDR2 FQGNSA. CDR3 DNA (partial): TGTGCCAGCACGGTCTCCTACAATGAG. Translation: CASTVSYNE. The whole CDR3 sequence is CASTVSYNEQFF.

By frequency in the sample, this clone is medium-sized (0.01 to 0.1%). The read terminates 3 residues ahead of where the CDR3 ends, so the germline J gene completes it. V and J are TRBV14 and TRBJ2-1; 9 bases match TRBD2. Trimming at V came to 0 bases and at J to 4 bases, leaving 10 bases not matched to a gene. The CDR3 is made up of 18 amino acids. Germline CDR1 SGHDN, CDR2 FVKESK. The CDR3 sequence is CASSQEASGNPPYNEQFF. The CDR3 DNA, read in part, is TGTGCCAGCAGCCAAGAGGCTAGCGGGAACCCCCCTTACAATGAG.